This TCR beta chain was sequenced in a study of chemoradiotherapy in HPV16-positive cancers. The overall study: Candidate HPV-specific T-cell clones and common TCR motifs came from functional assays in a couple of HPV16-positive patients.

Study results and limitations: During treatment, candidate HPV-specific clones and E7-related motifs expanded in tumor.

CDR1 is SQVTM and CDR2 is ANQGSEA in the germline V gene. The length of the CDR3 is 12 residues. Trimming at V came to 5 bases and at J to 11 bases, leaving 6 bases not matched to a gene. This clone was observed a few times. Its specificity is not known. The data were produced by immunoSEQ multiplex PCR, yet TCRdb's version contains in-frame clones alone and is incomplete. This sample has over 10,000 clones, with more than 75% found just once. The sequence was collected from a human donor with HPV-associated anogenital cancer. V and J are TRBV29-1 and TRBJ2-4; TRBD1 matches 10 bases. The specimen was blood, collected from a patient who underwent chemoradiotherapy. CDR3 loop: CSVSDRGWVQYF. For the CDR3, the DNA is TGCAGCGTTTCGGACAGGGGGTGGGTTCAGTACTTC. Together with reference TRBV29-1 and TRBJ2-4, the CDR3 gives the full variable domain: SAVISQKPSRDICQRGTSLTIQCQVDSQVTMMFWYRQQPGQSLTLIATANQGSEATYESGFVIDKFPISRPNLTFSTLTVSNMSPEDSSIYLCSVSDRGWVQYFGAGTRLSVL.